The T cell receptor beta chain under discussion was sequenced for a study of blood T cell repertoires in COVID-19. For the study at large: Researchers got acute and convalescent COVID-19 samples from the United States, Italy and Spain.

Original processing methods: Counts of nucleated cells, estimated from reference gene primer amplification, were obtained. Some clones are missing from TCRdb's copy, which holds only in-frame ones; the method was immunoSEQ multiplex PCR. V and J calls and clone size come straight from that table; D and trimming were deduced from the DNA. In the table there are tens of thousands of clones, roughly 80% of which are singletons. The CDR3 has 15 residues. The germline CDR1 and CDR2 sequences are MNHEY and SVGAGI. V lost 2 bases to trimming and J lost 0 bases, with 10 bases between them. Sequences were obtained from peripheral blood. The clonotype comes from a human donor with acute or convalescent COVID-19. The donor label of this sample is uncertain. The chain carries TRBV6-5 and TRBJ1-2; the D gene is possibly TRBD1 (6 bases). CDR3 sequence reads: CASSYQTGANYGYTF. The CDR3 DNA reads TGTGCCAGCAGTTACCAGACAGGAGCTAACTATGGCTACACCTTC.